This entry features one T cell receptor (beta chain) sequence. The sample has other DNA sequences that encode this CDR3 too. The data are from a study of blood T cell repertoires in COVID-19. The CDR3 extends over 13 amino acids. Trimming cost V 3 bases and J 4 bases, with 9 bases left between them. The table came from immunoSEQ multiplex PCR; TCRdb's copy has only in-frame clones and leaves some out. The sample has 350,000 to 400,000 clones, 65% to 90% seen once. This rearrangement joins TRBV12-3 or TRBV12-4 to TRBJ1-2; the D gene is possibly TRBD1 (5 bases). Sequencing used peripheral blood. This TCR was recovered from a woman aged 60-75 years with COVID-19, enrolled during active disease. The CDR3: CASSLGQFYGYTF. CDR3 coding DNA: TGTGCCAGCAGTTTGGGGCAGTTCTATGGCTACACCTTC.